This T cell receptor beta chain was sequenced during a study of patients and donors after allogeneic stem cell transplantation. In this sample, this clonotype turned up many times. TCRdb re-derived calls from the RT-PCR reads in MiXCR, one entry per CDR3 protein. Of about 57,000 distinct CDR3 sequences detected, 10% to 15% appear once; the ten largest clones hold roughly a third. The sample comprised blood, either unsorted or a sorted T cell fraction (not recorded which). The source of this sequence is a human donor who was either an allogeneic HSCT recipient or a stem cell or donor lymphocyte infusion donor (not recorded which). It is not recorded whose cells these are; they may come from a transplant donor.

CDR3 nucleotides: TGCGCCAGCAGCTGGGACAGCAGCTCCTACAATGAGCAGTTCTTC. Its protein product is CASSWDSSSYNEQFF. This sequence joins TRBV5-1 and TRBJ2-1; 7 nucleotides agree with TRBD1. V shed 3 bases and J 0 bases; nucleotides not matched to a gene: 3. Germline V gene lookup returns CDR1 SGHRS and CDR2 YFSETQ. The CDR3 totals 15 residues.